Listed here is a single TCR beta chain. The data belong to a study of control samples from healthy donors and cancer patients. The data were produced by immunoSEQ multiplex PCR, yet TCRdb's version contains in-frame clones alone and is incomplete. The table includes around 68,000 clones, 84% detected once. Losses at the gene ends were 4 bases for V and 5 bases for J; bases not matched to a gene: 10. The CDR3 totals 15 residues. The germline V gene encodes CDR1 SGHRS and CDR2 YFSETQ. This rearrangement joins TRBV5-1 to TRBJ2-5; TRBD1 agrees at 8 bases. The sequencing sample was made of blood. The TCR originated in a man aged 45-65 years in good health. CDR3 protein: CASSPQGAPRETQYF. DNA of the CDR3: TGCGCCAGCAGCCCTCAGGGGGCGCCACGGGAGACCCAGTACTTC.